The sequence of this T cell receptor beta chain was determined in a study of blood T cell repertoires in COVID-19. Across the study: Researchers got acute and convalescent COVID-19 samples from the United States, Italy and Spain. In each case, the material was cDNA or gDNA derived from T cells, B-cell-depleted T cells, or PBMCs.

This clone was detected only once. Original methodology: Counts of nucleated cells, estimated from reference gene primer amplification, were obtained. Libraries were prepared by immunoSEQ multiplex PCR; TCRdb keeps only in-frame clonotypes and omits some of them. That table is the source of V, J and clone size, and D and trimming were worked out from the DNA. The sample has some 96,000 clones, 80% to 95% seen once. The CDR3 loop spans 13 amino acids. V was pared by 3 bases and J by 9 bases, with 14 bases between. The gene calls are TRBV12-3 or TRBV12-4 and TRBJ1-1, with no clear D. Sequenced: peripheral blood. The receptor comes from a man aged 45-65 years with active COVID-19. In DNA, the CDR3 is TGTGCCAGCAGTTTCAACTCCCCGTTAAAAGCTTTCTTT. Its protein product is CASSFNSPLKAFF.